One and the same sample provided the 9 T cell receptor beta chains below, sequenced in a study of blood T cell repertoires in COVID-19. Clones were read by immunoSEQ multiplex PCR, and TCRdb kept only the in-frame ones, dropping some. The top ten clones hold roughly 1.2% of a sample with 150,000 to 200,000 clones, roughly 90% of them seen once. Sequenced material: PBMCs or T cells enriched from blood (not recorded which). Receptors originate from a human donor with acute COVID-19. The donor label of this sample is uncertain.

The chain joins TRBV4-1 to TRBJ1-4; D might be TRBD1 (5 bases). V was pared by 0 bases and J by 7 bases, with 12 bases between. The CDR3 sequence is 15 residues long. Germline CDR1 reads MGHRA; CDR2 reads YSYEKL. CDR3 protein: CASSQETGWGEKLFF. The CDR3 DNA is TGCGCCAGCAGCCAAGAAACAGGCTGGGGTGAAAAACTGTTTTTT.

The gene calls are TRBV2 and TRBJ2-3, with TRBD2 matching 7 bases. V lost 6 bases, J lost 1 base, and 7 bases stayed unmatched. Germline V gene sequence: CDR1 SNHLY, CDR2 FYNNEI. This CDR3 region has 15 residues. CDR3 region: CASRGSGAGTDTQYF. CDR3 DNA: TGTGCCAGCAGGGGAAGCGGGGCAGGCACAGATACGCAGTATTTT.

The gene calls are TRBV5-4 and TRBJ1-1; TRBD1 is a possible D gene (5 bases). This CDR3 comprises 15 residues. V was cut by 4 bases and J by 0 bases, with 13 bases left in between. Germline CDR1 reads SGHNT; CDR2 reads YYREEE (reference sequence). The CDR3 sequence is CASSPGWAMNTEAFF. CDR3 nucleotides: TGTGCCAGCAGCCCAGGGTGGGCAATGAACACTGAAGCTTTCTTT.

The chain joins TRBV27 to TRBJ2-7; TRBD1 matches at 8 bases. The CDR3 is made up of 15 amino acids. V was pared by 5 bases and J by 3 bases, with 9 bases of the junction left unmatched. Germline V gives CDR1 MNHEY, CDR2 SMNVEV (reference sequence). The CDR3 spells CASSQGTGWVYEQYF. In DNA form, the CDR3 reads TGTGCCAGCAGTCAAGGGACAGGATGGGTCTACGAGCAGTACTTC.

The chain carries TRBV6-4 and TRBJ1-2; 11 bases fit TRBD1. Germline V CDR1 and CDR2: MRHNA, SNTAGT. V was clipped by 8 bases and J by 4 bases; unmatched bases: 12. The CDR3 runs 16 residues. The CDR3 loop reads CASSMGADRGPYGYTF. The CDR3 nucleotides read TGTGCCAGCTCAATGGGCGCGGACAGGGGGCCCTATGGCTACACCTTC.

The gene calls are TRBV11-2 and TRBJ2-7, with D unresolved. Looked up from germline, CDR1 is SGHAT and CDR2 is FQNNGV. Trimming took off 3 bases at V and 7 bases at J, with 19 bases between the two ends. There are 15 residues in the CDR3. CDR3 sequence (DNA): TGTGCCAGCAGCTTGGCTGGGTCGGCCCTGGAGGAGCAGTACTTC. This translates into CASSLAGSALEEQYF.

The chain is built from TRBV3-1 (or the pseudogene TRBV3-2) and TRBJ1-2; possible D gene TRBD1, 6 bases. CDR1 LGHDT and CDR2 YNNKEL come from the germline V gene (reference sequence). The CDR3 sequence is 15 residues long. Trimming removed 1 base at V and 4 bases at J, with 13 bases between. CDR3 sequence: CASSQGTGRSYGYTF. CDR3 coding DNA: TGTGCCAGCAGCCAAGGAACAGGGCGAAGCTATGGCTACACCTTC.

V gene TRBV10-1 combines with J gene TRBJ2-5, with a possible D match to TRBD1 (6 bases). V was clipped by 4 bases and J by 1 base, with 19 bases between them. This CDR3 is 17 amino acids long. The germline V gene has CDR1 WNHNN and CDR2 SYGVQD (reference sequence). The CDR3 sequence: CASSGLPGQGTQETQYF. The CDR3, as DNA: TGCGCCAGCAGTGGACTCCCGGGACAAGGGACCCAAGAGACCCAGTACTTC.

The rearrangement uses TRBV19 and TRBJ2-1; possible D gene TRBD2, 5 bases. This CDR3 is 16 amino acids long. The germline V gene encodes CDR1 LNHDA and CDR2 SQIVND (reference sequence). Trimming removed 1 base at V and 2 bases at J, with 12 bases between. CDR3 sequence: CASSIVLEQAYNEQFF. In nucleotides, the CDR3 is TGTGCCAGTAGTATAGTACTAGAACAAGCCTACAATGAGCAGTTCTTC.